This TCR beta chain was sequenced in a study of shared clonotypes between healthy human individuals. Only Caucasian adults living in Nashville, Tennessee made up the donor group. Assay used: immunoSEQ multiplex PCR; TCRdb lists only in-frame clones, some missing. The sample contains millions of clones, 90% to 95% of which appear only once. The CDR3 is made up of 15 amino acids. The germline gives CDR1 SGHNT, CDR2 YYREEE (reference sequence). Trimming cost V 4 bases and J 1 base; bases outside gene matches: 7. This receptor was taken from a man younger than 30 in good health. The chain employs TRBV5-4 and TRBJ1-1, with TRBD1 identical over 7 bases. Input material: naive CD4+ T cells sorted from blood. As to subset: CD45RA+ positively selected. CDR3 nucleotides: TGTGCCAGCAGCAAACCGGGACAGAAGAACACTGAAGCTTTCTTT. Amino acids: CASSKPGQKNTEAFF.